The following is a TCR beta chain sequence with its context. What it binds is unknown. This record comes from a study of T-cell reconstitution after alpha-beta-depleted transplantation in children. Broader study findings: By about two months after transplant, alpha-beta T cells reportedly arose from several hundred graft clones that had expanded. Surviving recipient T cells and thymic progenitors underlay high day-60 TCRbeta diversity in some patients.

The CDR3 runs to 14 residues. Germline V CDR1 and CDR2: SGHTA, FQGNSA. With 3 bases clipped from V and 10 bases from J, the junction kept 5 bases outside the gene matches. Unique molecular identifiers featured in how the TCRbeta library was prepared. One entry per CDR3 protein results from TCRdb running MiXCR on the PCR reads. In the table there are approximately 500,000 distinct CDR3 sequences, about 10% of which are singletons. The chain uses TRBV7-2 and TRBJ1-6; 8 nucleotides line up with TRBD1. The source of this sequence is a child aged 2-15 years with inherited bone marrow failure, due to receive a stem cell transplant. The sequenced sample was PBMCs, obtained before TCRalphabeta/CD19-depleted stem cell transplant. CDR3 in DNA: TGTGCCAGCAGCTTGGACAGGGAAGGATCACCCCTCCACTTT. Amino acid sequence: CASSLDREGSPLHF.